This T cell receptor beta chain was recorded in a study of blood T cell repertoires in COVID-19. Study-level information: Material from acute and convalescent COVID-19 was sourced from the United States, Italy and Spain.

Sequencing used immunoSEQ multiplex PCR; TCRdb keeps in-frame clones, though not all of them. Of around 87,000 clones in the sample, about 89% were seen once. Trimming removed 1 base from V and 2 bases from J, with 12 bases in between. This CDR3 region has 16 residues. The germline V gene encodes CDR1 LGHDT and CDR2 YNNKEL (reference sequence). This TCR came from a man aged 50 or older with acute or convalescent COVID-19. The chain carries TRBV3-1 (or the pseudogene TRBV3-2) and TRBJ1-5, with D perhaps TRBD1 (6 bases). The specimen was peripheral blood. The chain's CDR3 is CASSQGSGGGNQPQHF. CDR3 coding DNA: TGTGCCAGCAGCCAAGGATCGGGGGGCGGCAATCAGCCCCAGCATTTT.